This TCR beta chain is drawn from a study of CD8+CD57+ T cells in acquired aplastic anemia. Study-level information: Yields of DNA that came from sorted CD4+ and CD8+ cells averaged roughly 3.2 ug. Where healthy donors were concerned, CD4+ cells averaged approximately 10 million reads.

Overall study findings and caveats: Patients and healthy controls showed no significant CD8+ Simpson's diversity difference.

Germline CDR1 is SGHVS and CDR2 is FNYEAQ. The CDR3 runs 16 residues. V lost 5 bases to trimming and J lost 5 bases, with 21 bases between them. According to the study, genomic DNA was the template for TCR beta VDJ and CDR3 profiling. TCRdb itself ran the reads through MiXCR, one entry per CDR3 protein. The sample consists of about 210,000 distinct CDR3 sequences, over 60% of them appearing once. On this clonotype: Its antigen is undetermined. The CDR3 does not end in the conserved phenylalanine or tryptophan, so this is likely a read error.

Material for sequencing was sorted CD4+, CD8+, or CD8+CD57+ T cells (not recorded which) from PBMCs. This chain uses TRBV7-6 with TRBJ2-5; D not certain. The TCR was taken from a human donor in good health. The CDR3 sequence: CASSPTDGRVAETQYS. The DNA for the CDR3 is TGTGCCAGCAGCCCAACCGACGGACGGGTTGCGGAGACCCAGTACTCC.